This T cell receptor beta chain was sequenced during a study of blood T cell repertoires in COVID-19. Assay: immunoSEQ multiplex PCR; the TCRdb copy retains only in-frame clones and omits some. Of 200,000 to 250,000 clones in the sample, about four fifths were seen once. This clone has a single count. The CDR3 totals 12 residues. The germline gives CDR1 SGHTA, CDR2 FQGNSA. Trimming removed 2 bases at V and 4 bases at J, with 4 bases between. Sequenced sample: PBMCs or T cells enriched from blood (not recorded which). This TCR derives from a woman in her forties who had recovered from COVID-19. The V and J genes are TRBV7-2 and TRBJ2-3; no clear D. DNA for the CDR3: TGTGCCAGCAGCTTATCGGCAGATACGCAGTATTTT. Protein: CASSLSADTQYF.